The rows below give T cell receptor beta chains drawn from one sample of a study of graft-versus-host responses after intestinal transplantation. Profiled with immunoSEQ multiplex PCR; TCRdb holds only in-frame clones, not every one. The repertoire holds 4,000 to 5,500 clones, with 80% as singletons. The sequences come from ileum tissue, collected roughly 120 days after intestinal transplantation. The receptors derive from a human patient who received an intestinal transplant, so some T cells may come from the graft donor. CDR3s include the opening cysteine and the closing phenylalanine or tryptophan. Each record gives: V gene, J gene, clone size, D gene, CDR3 length, CDR3 protein, CDR3 DNA. The D gene is left open where the match is weak. The size of a clone is reported for some rows only, either as once, few or many, or as a class for expanded clones.

>TRBV7-2|TRBJ1-1|NA|TRBD1|18
CASSSNLRTGRVNTEAFF
TGTGCCAGCAGCTCCAATCTACGGACAGGGCGGGTGAACACTGAAGCTTTCTTT
>TRBV29-1|TRBJ1-1|NA|TRBD1|17
CSDPPGTGGLRNTEAFF
TGCAGCGACCCCCCCGGGACAGGGGGCTTGAGGAACACTGAAGCTTTCTTT
>TRBV6-5|TRBJ1-2|NA|TRBD1|14
CASSTPNRGHGYTF
TGTGCCAGCAGTACCCCAAACAGGGGGCATGGCTACACCTTC
>TRBV19|TRBJ1-1|NA|NA|14
CASSTTATNTEAFF
TGTGCCAGTAGTACAACCGCTACTAACACTGAAGCTTTCTTT
>TRBV6-5|TRBJ1-1|NA|TRBD1|14
CASRNARGLPEAFF
TGTGCCAGCAGAAACGCCAGGGGGTTACCTGAAGCTTTCTTT
>TRBV6-1|TRBJ1-6|NA|TRBD1|15
CASRLGQGYNSPLHF
TGTGCCAGCAGGCTGGGACAGGGGTATAATTCACCCCTCCACTTT
>TRBV6-1|TRBJ1-5|NA|NA|17
CASSDFLGWGHNQPQHF
TGTGCCAGCAGTGACTTTTTGGGTTGGGGGCACAATCAGCCCCAGCATTTT
>TRBV19|TRBJ2-1|NA|NA|14
CASRGDRSLDEQFF
TGTGCCAGTAGGGGTGACAGATCCCTCGATGAGCAGTTCTTC
>TRBV5-1|TRBJ2-1|large|NA|15
CASSLIDYTYNEQFF
TGCGCCAGCAGCTTGATTGACTATACCTACAATGAGCAGTTCTTC
>TRBV30|TRBJ2-7|few|NA|13
CAWSVLRGYEQYF
TGTGCCTGGAGTGTTCTTCGGGGTTACGAGCAGTACTTC
>TRBV11-2|TRBJ2-1|few|NA|14
CASSLARAYNEQFF
TGTGCCAGCAGCTTAGCCAGGGCCTACAATGAGCAGTTCTTC
>TRBV4-3|TRBJ2-7|NA|NA|13
CASSQGWGYEQYF
TGCGCCAGCAGCCAGGGGTGGGGGTACGAGCAGTACTTC
>TRBV6-1|TRBJ1-1|NA|NA|14
CASSELGVAQKAFF
TGTGCCAGCAGTGAACTCGGGGTGGCCCAAAAAGCTTTCTTT